This TCR beta chain was recorded in a study of T-cell memory formation after mild COVID-19. Study-wide context: Across donors, TCR clusters were largely donor specific. General study results and limits: CD4/CD8 balance characterized clones contracting day 15 to 85, and CD4+ skew characterized later expanders.

This CDR3 comprises 14 residues. Germline V CDR1 and CDR2: LGHDT, YNNKEL (reference sequence). Trimming at V came to 0 bases and at J to 10 bases, leaving 9 bases not matched to a gene. In this sample, this clonotype turned up a few times. Its target is not known. The TCR alpha and TCR beta cDNA libraries, bearing sample barcodes and UMIs, were generated by 5'RACE using constant-segment primers. TCRdb recomputed calls from the 5' RACE reads with MiXCR, one row per CDR3 protein. The repertoire consists of about 610,000 distinct CDR3 sequences, with 17% occurring once and the leading ten covering roughly 7.7%.

Material for sequencing was PBMCs or a T cell subset sorted from them (not recorded which). This receptor was identified in an adult woman who had mild COVID-19 (a few samples of this study predate the infection). Cell type and time point are not known. V gene TRBV3-1 combines with J gene TRBJ2-7, with 7 bases identical to TRBD2. DNA for the CDR3: TGTGCCAGCAGCCAAGAACGGCTAGCGGCTGAACAGTACTTC. Amino acid sequence: CASSQERLAAEQYF.